The 9 T cell receptor beta chains presented below share a single source sample, sequenced in a study of blood T cell repertoires in COVID-19. Sequenced by immunoSEQ multiplex PCR; TCRdb stores in-frame clones only, minus some. The profile shows roughly 40,000 clones, roughly 83% of them singletons. Sequencing was done on a sample of peripheral blood. The receptors stem from a human donor with acute or convalescent COVID-19. The donor label of this sample is uncertain.

The gene calls are TRBV5-1 and TRBJ2-1; D might be TRBD2 (6 bases). The CDR3 has 13 residues. The V end lost 0 bases, the J end lost 12 bases, and 13 bases lay between the germline ends. The germline CDR1 and CDR2 sequences are SGHRS and YFSETQ. CDR3 bases: TGCGCCAGCAGCTTGGCCACCGCGGGAAGGCAGTTCTTC. This sequence encodes CASSLATAGRQFF.

The gene calls are TRBV11-2 and TRBJ1-2; D is possibly TRBD1 (5 bases). Germline CDR1 is SGHAT and CDR2 is FQNNGV. The CDR3 length is 16 residues. Trimming pared 5 bases from V and 1 base from J, leaving 17 bases between. This CDR3 reads CASSPLGQGVNYGYTF. CDR3 nucleotide sequence: TGTGCCAGCAGCCCCCTCGGGCAAGGGGTTAACTATGGCTACACCTTC.

The J gene is TRBJ1-3, the V gene TRBV28; no clear D gene. V lost 3 bases and J lost 2, with 5 bases in between. The germline V gene encodes CDR1 MDHEN and CDR2 SYDVKM. This CDR3 contains 13 residues. The CDR3, as DNA: TGTGCCAGCAGTTTCTTAACTGGAAACACCATATATTTT. As protein: CASSFLTGNTIYF.

This clone has more than one count but fewer than ten. The chain couples TRBV25-1 to TRBJ1-1; 7 bases line up with TRBD1. Losses at the gene ends were 4 bases for V and 7 bases for J; bases not matched to a gene: 6. Looked up from germline, CDR1 is MGHDK and CDR2 is SYGVNS. This CDR3 comprises 13 residues. CDR3 loop: CASSALQGGEAFF. CDR3 sequence (DNA): TGTGCCAGCAGTGCCCTCCAGGGGGGTGAAGCTTTCTTT.

This chain connects TRBV4-3 to TRBJ2-2; D perhaps matches TRBD2 (6 bases). Trimming removed 3 bases at V and 6 bases at J, with 20 bases between. There are 17 residues in the CDR3. Per germline, CDR1 LGHNA and CDR2 YSLEER. The CDR3 here is CASSHQSTGLGAGELFF. The CDR3 region has the DNA TGCGCCAGCAGCCATCAAAGTACGGGACTCGGGGCCGGGGAGCTGTTTTTT.

This chain uses TRBV29-1 with TRBJ2-7, with TRBD2 matching over 10 bases. Losses at the gene ends were 6 bases for V and 5 bases for J; bases not matched to a gene: 7. The CDR3 length is 13 residues. The germline CDR1 and CDR2 sequences are SQVTM and ANQGSEA. In DNA form, the CDR3 reads TGCAGCGTATCAGGGACTAGCGACGACGAGCAGTACTTC. Its translation: CSVSGTSDDEQYF.

The chain is built from TRBV7-3 and TRBJ2-3; TRBD2 aligns across 7 bases. CDR3 length: 16 residues. The junction had 8 bases not matched to a gene; V was cut back by 4 bases and J by 1 base. Germline V gene data show CDR1 as SGHTA and CDR2 as FQGTGA. CDR3 sequence: CASSSAGGRGTDTQYF. For the CDR3, the DNA is TGTGCCAGCAGCTCAGCTGGGGGGAGGGGCACAGATACGCAGTATTTT. The full variable domain, completed using reference TRBV7-3 and TRBJ2-3, is GAGVSQTPSNKVTEKGKYVELRCDPISGHTALYWYRQSLGQGPEFLIYFQGTGAADDSGLPNDRFFAVRPEGSVSTLKIQRTERGDSAVYLCASSSAGGRGTDTQYFGPGTRLTVL.

The chain has TRBV19 and TRBJ2-5; 7 bases agree with TRBD2. Trimming removed 3 bases from V and 0 bases from J; junction bases left unmatched: 4. The CDR3 consists of 15 residues. Germline CDR1 is LNHDA and CDR2 is SQIVND (reference sequence). In DNA, the CDR3 is TGTGCCAGTAGTATCGTGGGGGGGGACCAAGAGACCCAGTACTTC. It codes for CASSIVGGDQETQYF. The full variable domain, in which reference TRBV19 and TRBJ2-5 provide the parts outside the CDR3, is DGGITQSPKYLFRKEGQNVTLSCEQNLNHDAMYWYRQDPGQGLRLIYYSQIVNDFQKGDIAEGYSVSREKKESFPLTVTSAQKNPTAFYLCASSIVGGDQETQYFGPGTRLLVL.

A single count supports this clone. The chain is built from TRBV21-1 and TRBJ2-2; TRBD2 reflects the table's D call only, with no check against the DNA. TRBV21-1 is a pseudogene locus. CDR3 size: 19 residues. The CDR3 nucleotides read TGTGCCAGACTAGGACTAGCGGGAGATCACGCCAAGAGTCCCGGGGAGCTGTTTTTT. Its protein is CARLGLAGDHAKSPGELFF.